The 27 T cell receptor beta chains below come from one sample, sequenced in a study of brain T cells in children with intractable seizures. Profiling relied on immunoSEQ multiplex PCR, and the TCRdb table lists in-frame clones only, not all of them. The data contain under 150,000 clones, 94% of them seen just once; the ten biggest clones take up 3.5% to 4%. Material: peripheral blood, obtained at surgery. All receptors come from a boy in the first two years of life with hemimegalencephaly and intractable seizures.

The gene calls are TRBV12-3 or TRBV12-4 and TRBJ2-7; a weak D match, TRBD1 (5 bases). The CDR3 covers 12 residues. V lost 6 bases to trimming and J lost 5 bases, with 11 bases between them. CDR3 DNA: TGTGCCAGCAGACAGGATAGCCACGAGCAGTACTTC. Protein: CASRQDSHEQYF.

The chain carries TRBV6-5 and TRBJ1-1, with TRBD1 as a possible D gene (5 bases). Germline V gives CDR1 MNHEY, CDR2 SVGAGI. The CDR3 is made up of 14 amino acids. Trimming took off 5 bases at V and 7 bases at J, with 17 bases between the two ends. DNA of the CDR3: TGTGCCAGCAGTACCCAGCCCACTGACAGTGAAGCTTTCTTT. This sequence encodes CASSTQPTDSEAFF.

The chain combines TRBV5-1 with TRBJ2-5; 11 bases align to TRBD1. This CDR3 region has 14 residues. Germline V gives CDR1 SGHRS, CDR2 YFSETQ. J was trimmed by 4 bases and V by 4 bases; bases with no gene match: 3. CDR3 protein: CASSGTGGSETQYF. CDR3 sequence (DNA): TGCGCCAGCAGCGGGACAGGGGGGTCAGAGACCCAGTACTTC.

The chain carries TRBV7-3 and TRBJ2-3; D gene ambiguous. Germline CDR1 SGHTA, CDR2 FQGTGA. Trimming pared 6 bases from V and 1 base from J, leaving 14 bases between. CDR3 length: 15 residues. CDR3 region: CASSPDSGGTDTQYF. The CDR3 bases are TGTGCCAGCAGTCCCGACTCCGGCGGCACAGATACGCAGTATTTT.

This rearrangement joins TRBV5-1 to TRBJ1-6; D possibly corresponds to TRBD1 (6 bases). Trimming stripped 0 bases from V and 8 bases from J, with 12 bases between. In germline, CDR1 is SGHRS, CDR2 YFSETQ. The CDR3 extends over 15 amino acids. As DNA, the CDR3 is TGCGCCAGCAGCTTGGTCAAGGGGGAATATTCACCCCTCCACTTT. Its translation: CASSLVKGEYSPLHF.

The chain links TRBV21-1 to TRBJ2-7; the tabulated D call, TRBD1, remains unverified against the DNA. TRBV21-1 is flagged as a pseudogene. The CDR3 covers 14 residues. This chain's CDR3 is CASSKGDRGYEQYF. The CDR3 DNA reads TGTGCCAGCAGCAAAGGGGACAGGGGCTACGAGCAGTACTTC.

V and J are TRBV28 and TRBJ1-4, with D perhaps TRBD1 (5 bases). V was pared by 5 bases and J by 7 bases, with 17 bases between. Germline V gives CDR1 MDHEN, CDR2 SYDVKM. The CDR3 contains 15 residues. CDR3 region: CASSPAGTASEKLFF. DNA of the CDR3: TGTGCCAGCAGTCCAGCGGGGACCGCAAGTGAAAAACTGTTTTTT.

CDR3 amino acids: CASSFGDRGGGANVLTF. The CDR3 coding sequence is TGTGCCAGCAGTTTCGGGGACCGAGGTGGTGGGGCCAACGTCCTGACTTTC. This chain joins TRBV28 and TRBJ2-6; D possibly matches TRBD1 or TRBD2 (5 bases each). In germline, CDR1 is MDHEN, CDR2 SYDVKM. Trimming took off 3 bases at V and 3 bases at J, with 15 bases between the two ends. The CDR3 consists of 17 residues.

V usage is TRBV6-1 and J usage is TRBJ2-2; 9 bases line up with TRBD2. This CDR3 has 18 residues. Trimming at V came to 4 bases and at J to 3 bases, leaving 12 bases not matched to a gene. Germline V lookup: CDR1 MNHNS, CDR2 SASEGT. CDR3 sequence reads: CASSAKPLAGLYTGELFF. The CDR3 DNA reads TGTGCCAGCAGTGCCAAACCGCTAGCGGGACTTTACACCGGGGAGCTGTTTTTT.

The rearrangement uses TRBV9 and TRBJ2-7, with D possibly TRBD1 on 7 matching bases. CDR1 SGDLS and CDR2 YYNGEE come from the germline V gene. Deletions cut 4 bases from V and 0 bases from J, with 23 bases between. This CDR3 has 18 amino acids. CDR3 DNA: TGTGCCAGCAGCCCCTCCTTGTCGGGGGACAGAGTCTCCTACGAGCAGTACTTC. This codes for CASSPSLSGDRVSYEQYF.

The chain is built from TRBV27 and TRBJ1-1; D call uncertain. V shed 0 bases and J shed 0 bases, with 11 bases lying between them. CDR3 length: 16 residues. CDR1 is MNHEY and CDR2 is SMNVEV in the germline V gene (reference sequence). The CDR3 region has the DNA TGTGCCAGCAGTTTATCGAGGCGGATTCTGAACACTGAAGCTTTCTTT. The encoded protein is CASSLSRRILNTEAFF.

The chain employs TRBV27 and TRBJ1-1; D remains ambiguous. The germline V gene has CDR1 MNHEY and CDR2 SMNVEV (reference sequence). Trimming left V 3 bases short and J 1 base short, with 9 bases between. The CDR3 contains 14 residues. CDR3 sequence (DNA): TGTGCCAGCAGTTTTGACGTGGAGAACACTGAAGCTTTCTTT. Protein product: CASSFDVENTEAFF.

This clone was seen just once. V is TRBV5-1 and J is TRBJ2-5; no reliable D call. V was trimmed by 0 bases and J by 5 bases, leaving 8 bases between them. The CDR3 length is 13 residues. Germline V gene sequence: CDR1 SGHRS, CDR2 YFSETQ. CDR3 DNA: TGCGCCAGCAGCTTGGAGGGCTGGGAGACCCAGTACTTC. As protein: CASSLEGWETQYF. Full variable domain (outside the CDR3, taken from reference TRBV5-1 and TRBJ2-5): KAGVTQTPRYLIKTRGQQVTLSCSPISGHRSVSWYQQTPGQGLQFLFEYFSETQRNKGNFPGRFSGRQFSNSRSEMNVSTLELGDSALYLCASSLEGWETQYFGPGTRLLVL.

The J gene is TRBJ2-1, the V gene TRBV5-6; the D is unclear. The CDR3 is 16 amino acids. CDR1 is SGHDT and CDR2 is YYEEEE in the germline V gene. Trimming cost V 3 bases and J 7 bases, with 20 bases left between them. The CDR3 protein is CASSWRGLVGNNEQFF. Here the CDR3 DNA reads TGTGCCAGCAGCTGGCGCGGCCTAGTAGGGAATAATGAGCAGTTCTTC.

The genes are TRBV6-2 or TRBV6-3 and TRBJ2-7; D remains ambiguous. CDR1 MNHEY and CDR2 SVGEGT come from the germline V gene. V was trimmed by 5 bases and J by 5 bases, leaving 16 bases between them. This CDR3 comprises 14 residues. The CDR3 is CASSTGPPKDEQYF. The CDR3 region has the DNA TGTGCCAGCAGTACCGGGCCCCCCAAGGACGAGCAGTACTTC.

The chain carries TRBV5-1 and TRBJ2-3, with TRBD1 matching over 8 bases. CDR3 length equals 16 residues. V gave up 2 bases and J gave up 3 bases; unmatched junction bases: 8. Germline lookup yields CDR1 SGHRS and CDR2 YFSETQ. DNA of the CDR3: TGCGCCAGCAGCTTAGAGACAGGGGCGAGGACAGATACGCAGTATTTT. This sequence encodes CASSLETGARTDTQYF.

This sequence joins TRBV10-1 and TRBJ2-1; no definite D call. The CDR3 runs to 12 residues. Germline CDR1 and CDR2: WNHNN and SYGVQD (reference sequence). The DNA of the CDR3 is TGCCTTCATCCATGCGGCTACAATGAGCAGTTCTTC. Translated: CLHPCGYNEQFF.

This clone was picked up a small number of times. The CDR3 region is CASSRLAGATDTQYF. In DNA form, the CDR3 reads TGTGCCAGCAGCAGACTAGCGGGAGCCACAGATACGCAGTATTTT. This sequence joins TRBV7-3 and TRBJ2-3; TRBD2 matches 12 bases. Germline V gives CDR1 SGHTA, CDR2 FQGTGA. CDR3 size: 15 residues. With 5 bases clipped from V and 2 bases from J, the junction kept 2 bases outside the gene matches.

The chain links TRBV29-1 to TRBJ2-1, with no clear D. V was trimmed by 6 bases and J by 5 bases, leaving 5 bases between them. From germline, CDR1 is SQVTM and CDR2 ANQGSEA. The CDR3 is 10 amino acids. This CDR3 reads CSVRNNEQFF. CDR3 DNA: TGCAGCGTCCGAAACAATGAGCAGTTCTTC.

CDR3 region: CASSVGGGGEQYF. Here the CDR3 DNA reads TGTGCCAGCAGCGTAGGCGGGGGCGGCGAGCAGTACTTC. J is TRBJ2-7 and V is TRBV9; D perhaps matches TRBD2 (7 bases). Germline V gene lookup returns CDR1 SGDLS and CDR2 YYNGEE. The CDR3 has 13 amino acids. The V end lost 0 bases, the J end lost 6 bases, and 10 bases lay between the germline ends.

The chain is built from TRBV28 and TRBJ2-4, with unresolved D. V shed 6 bases and J shed 8 bases, with 20 bases lying between them. Germline V lookup: CDR1 MDHEN, CDR2 SYDVKM. The CDR3 loop spans 15 amino acids. The CDR3 protein is CASSLPRTRKDIQYF. In DNA, the CDR3 is TGTGCCAGCAGCTTGCCTAGGACGAGGAAGGACATTCAGTACTTC. The full variable domain, its missing parts supplied by reference TRBV28 and TRBJ2-4, is DVKVTQSSRYLVKRTGEKVFLECVQDMDHENMFWYRQDPGLGLRLIYFSYDVKMKEKGDIPEGYSVSREKKERFSLILESASTNQTSMYLCASSLPRTRKDIQYFGAGTRLSVL.

The gene calls are TRBV7-9 and TRBJ2-3; no firm D call. Germline CDR1 SEHNR, CDR2 FQNEAQ (reference sequence). This CDR3 contains 16 residues. Trimming cost V 1 base and J 0 bases, with 11 bases left between them. The CDR3 here is CASSLGSRPSTDTQYF. CDR3 coding DNA: TGTGCCAGCAGCTTAGGCTCTAGGCCTAGCACAGATACGCAGTATTTT.

The rearrangement uses TRBV6-5 and TRBJ2-1; TRBD2 matches 8 bases. Germline values: CDR1 MNHEY, CDR2 SVGAGI. This CDR3 comprises 14 residues. The ends lost 6 bases at V and 7 bases at J; junction bases unmatched: 8. DNA for the CDR3: TGTGCCAGCAGCCCAGGGACTAGTTGGAATGAGCAGTTCTTC. Protein sequence: CASSPGTSWNEQFF.

The chain couples TRBV6-2 or TRBV6-3 to TRBJ2-7; D is undetermined. The CDR3 extends over 12 amino acids. CDR1 MNHEY and CDR2 SVGEGT come from the germline V gene. V was pared by 2 bases and J by 2 bases, with 4 bases between. The CDR3 nucleotides are TGTGCCAGCAGTTACCCCGCCTACGAGCAGTACTTC. Its protein product is CASSYPAYEQYF.

The gene calls are TRBV12-3 or TRBV12-4 and TRBJ1-2; no firm D call. The ends were cut back, 3 bases at V and 4 bases at J, with 6 bases in the middle. The length of the CDR3 is 12 residues. The CDR3 loop reads CASSFGLYGYTF. CDR3 in DNA: TGTGCCAGCAGTTTTGGGCTCTATGGCTACACCTTC.

The V gene is TRBV3-1 (or the pseudogene TRBV3-2), the J gene TRBJ1-2, with D possibly TRBD1 on 6 matching bases. Germline V gene sequence: CDR1 LGHDT, CDR2 YNNKEL (reference sequence). V was shortened by 2 bases and J by 5 bases, with 9 bases between the two germline ends. The CDR3 length is 13 residues. As DNA, the CDR3 is TGTGCCAGCAGCCAACAGGGGACGTATGGCTACACCTTC. This translates into CASSQQGTYGYTF.

This sequence joins TRBV4-1 and TRBJ1-1, with TRBD1 matching 10 bases. CDR3 length equals 13 residues. J lost 4 bases, V lost 6 bases, and 2 bases had no gene match. Germline-derived CDR1 and CDR2 are MGHRA and YSYEKL. CDR3 nucleotides: TGCGCCAGCAGGCGGACAGGGGGCACTGAAGCTTTCTTT. It codes for CASRRTGGTEAFF.